This T cell receptor beta chain was observed in a study of control samples from healthy donors and cancer patients. CDR1 and CDR2 (germline): SGHAT, FQNNGV. Trimming shortened V by 3 bases and J by 1 base, and 9 bases separated the two germline ends. The CDR3 is 14 amino acids. Generated by immunoSEQ multiplex PCR, the TCRdb table keeps only in-frame clones and is missing some. This table has 390,000 or so clones, around 90% appearing once. Sequenced sample: PBMCs. The sequence derives from a middle-aged man with head and neck cancer. The chain uses TRBV11-2 and TRBJ1-1, with D unresolved. DNA of the CDR3: TGTGCCAGCAGCTTCCGCCCATCGAACACTGAAGCTTTCTTT. This sequence encodes CASSFRPSNTEAFF.